A single sample gave rise to the 7 T cell receptor beta chains below, sequenced in a study of shared clonotypes between healthy human individuals. Sequenced by immunoSEQ multiplex PCR; TCRdb stores in-frame clones only, minus some. Here the sample spans about 2 million clones, 85% to 95% being singletons. Naive CD8 cells comprised CD45RO-negative, CCR7-positively selected cells, excluding terminally differentiated effector memory CD45RA+ cells. The sample consisted of naive CD8+ T cells sorted from blood. The receptors stem from a man aged 18-30 years in good health.

The chain joins TRBV11-2 to TRBJ2-5; D unclear. Germline CDR1 is SGHAT and CDR2 is FQNNGV. The length of the CDR3 is 15 residues. Trimming left V 1 base short and J 1 base short, with 10 bases between. The CDR3 sequence is CASSLVDRSQETQYF. The CDR3 DNA follows: TGTGCCAGCAGCTTAGTCGATAGGAGCCAAGAGACCCAGTACTTC.

The rearrangement links TRBV11-3 to TRBJ2-7; 8 bases line up with TRBD2. V lost 5 bases to trimming and J lost 2 bases; unmatched junction nucleotides: 5. Germline V CDR1 and CDR2: SGHNT, YENEEA. The CDR3 sequence is 14 residues long. DNA of the CDR3: TGTGCCAGCAGCCCAGGGACTAGTCCCTACGAGCAGTACTTC. The encoded protein is CASSPGTSPYEQYF.

This clone was counted once. The V and J genes are TRBV4-1 and TRBJ2-7; possibly TRBD1 for D (5 bases). Germline V gene sequence: CDR1 MGHRA, CDR2 YSYEKL. This CDR3 contains 14 residues. V was cut by 2 bases and J by 7 bases, with 15 bases left in between. The CDR3 sequence: CASSQSNQGREQYF. CDR3 sequence (DNA): TGCGCCAGCAGCCAATCTAATCAGGGTAGGGAGCAGTACTTC.

The chain couples TRBV11-2 to TRBJ1-4; no definite D call. Germline V gene data show CDR1 as SGHAT and CDR2 as FQNNGV. The CDR3 consists of 13 residues. The V and J ends lost 5 bases and 8 bases respectively, with 12 bases between them. The CDR3 protein is CASSPLLEEKLFF. In DNA, the CDR3 is TGTGCCAGCAGCCCCCTTCTCGAAGAAAAACTGTTTTTT.

This clone has a single count. This chain uses TRBV29-1 with TRBJ2-2, with D possibly TRBD1 on 8 matching bases. The CDR3 has 13 residues. Germline V gene data show CDR1 as SQVTM and CDR2 as ANQGSEA. Trimming pared 6 bases from V and 3 bases from J, leaving 11 bases between. The CDR3 DNA sequence: TGCAGCGTAACAGGGGGGGACACCGGGGAGCTGTTTTTT. It translates to CSVTGGDTGELFF.

Comments on this clone: This sample includes further DNA sequences coding for the same CDR3. This rearrangement joins TRBV5-1 to TRBJ1-1, with unresolved D. V was pared by 4 bases and J by 4 bases, with 11 bases between. The CDR3 contains 13 residues. Looked up from germline, CDR1 is SGHRS and CDR2 is YFSETQ. The CDR3 protein is CASSLSGGTEAFF. The CDR3 DNA reads as TGCGCCAGCAGCCTATCGGGTGGCACTGAAGCTTTCTTT.

The genes are TRBV6-5 and TRBJ2-3, with TRBD2 matching over 8 bases. CDR1 and CDR2 (germline): MNHEY, SVGAGI. The CDR3 sequence is 15 residues long. Trimming at V came to 2 bases and at J to 0 bases, leaving 1 base not matched to a gene. CDR3 nucleotide sequence: TGTGCCAGCAGTTACGCTAGCGGGAGCACAGATACGCAGTATTTT. The encoded protein is CASSYASGSTDTQYF.